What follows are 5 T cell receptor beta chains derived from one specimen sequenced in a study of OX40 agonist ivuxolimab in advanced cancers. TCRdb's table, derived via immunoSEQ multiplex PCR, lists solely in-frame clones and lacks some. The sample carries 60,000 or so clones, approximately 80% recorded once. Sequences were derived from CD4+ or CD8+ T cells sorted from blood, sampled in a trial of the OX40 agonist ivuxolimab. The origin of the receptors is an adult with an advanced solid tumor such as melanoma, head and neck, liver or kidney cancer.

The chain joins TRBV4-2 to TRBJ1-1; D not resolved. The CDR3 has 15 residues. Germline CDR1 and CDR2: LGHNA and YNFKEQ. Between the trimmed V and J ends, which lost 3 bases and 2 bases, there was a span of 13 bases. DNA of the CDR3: TGTGCCAGCAGCCAGTCAACGGCAGACAACACTGAAGCTTTCTTT. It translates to CASSQSTADNTEAFF.

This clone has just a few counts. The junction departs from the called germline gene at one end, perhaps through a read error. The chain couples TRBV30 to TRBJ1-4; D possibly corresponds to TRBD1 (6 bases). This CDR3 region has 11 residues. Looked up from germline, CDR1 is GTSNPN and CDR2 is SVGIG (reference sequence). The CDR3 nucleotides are TGTGCCTGGAGTGTAAAGGGGGTGCCAACCTTT. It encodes CAWSVKGVPTF.

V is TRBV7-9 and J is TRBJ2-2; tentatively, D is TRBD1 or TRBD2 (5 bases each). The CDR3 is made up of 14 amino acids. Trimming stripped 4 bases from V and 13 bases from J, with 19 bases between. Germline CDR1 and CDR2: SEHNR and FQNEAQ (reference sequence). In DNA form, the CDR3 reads TGTGCCAGCAGCTATCAGGGCGAGGACCGGGGGCTGTTTTTT. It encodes CASSYQGEDRGLFF. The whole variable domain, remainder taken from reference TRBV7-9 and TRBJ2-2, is DTGVSQNPRHKITKRGQNVTFRCDPISEHNRLYWYRQTLGQGPEFLTYFQNEAQLEKSRLLSDRFSAERPKGSFSTLEIQRTEQGDSAMYLCASSYQGEDRGLFFGEGSRLTVL.

In DNA form, the CDR3 reads TGCAGCGTTGTGCCCCCCGAAGACGCCCAGTTCTTC. Translation: CSVVPPEDAQFF. The J gene is TRBJ2-1, the V gene TRBV29-1, with D unclear. There are 12 residues in the CDR3. Trimming left V 4 bases short and J 13 bases short, with 17 bases between. Germline V lookup: CDR1 SQVTM, CDR2 ANQGSEA.

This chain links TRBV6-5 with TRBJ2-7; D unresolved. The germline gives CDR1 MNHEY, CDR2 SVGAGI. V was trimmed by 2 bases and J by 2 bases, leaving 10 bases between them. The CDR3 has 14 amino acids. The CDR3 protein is CASSYGGPTYEQYF. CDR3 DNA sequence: TGTGCCAGCAGTTACGGCGGCCCGACCTACGAGCAGTACTTC.